The clone carrying this TCR beta chain was seen repeatedly, ten times or more. The antigen remains undetermined. The germline gives CDR1 MNHEY, CDR2 SMNVEV (reference sequence). The junction had 6 bases not matched to a gene; V was cut back by 1 base and J by 0 bases. This CDR3 region has 17 residues. The data belong to a study of T cells after posttransplantation cyclophosphamide. Points from the study as a whole: Recipient CMV seropositivity and CMV reactivation strongly tracked TRB clonality. Donor CD8+ memory clones often dominated recipient blood repertoires at later times. Tissue-infiltrating T cells from skin or gut overlapped little with blood T cells.

Here immunoSEQ multiplex PCR was the method, and the copy in TCRdb shows in-frame clones only, minus some. This sample carries some 13,000 clones, none of them present only once. A marrow graft followed busulfan-fludarabine conditioning, with cyclophosphamide on days +3 and +4. The sequenced sample was PBMCs, obtained after allogeneic stem cell transplant with posttransplant cyclophosphamide. The receptor's source is a female patient in her 40s who received an allogeneic stem cell transplant from a related donor, was CMV-positive, and had acute GVHD only. Among the T cells, some may be from the graft donor. This chain links TRBV27 with TRBJ1-5; 7 bases are shared with TRBD1. The CDR3, as DNA: TGTGCCAGCAGTTTATACCCGGGACAGCTTAGCAATCAGCCCCAGCATTTT. Amino acids: CASSLYPGQLSNQPQHF.